A selection of T cell receptor beta chains follows, all from one sample in a study of T cell responses to AZD1222 COVID-19 vaccine. Using immunoSEQ multiplex PCR, the repertoire was profiled, and TCRdb retains in-frame clones only, with some absent. The table records under 150,000 clones, roughly 92% of them present only once. This specimen was peripheral blood, taken on day 0 of AZD1222 vaccination. These receptors were collected from an adult in good health. Each CDR3 is given with its conserved first and last residue. D genes are given only for firm matches. A clone size is listed for some rows: how often the clone was seen (once, few, many), or a class if it is expanded.

clone_size: once; j_call: TRBJ2-1; d_call: .; v_call: TRBV5-8; cdr3_aa: CASSSGTSGRNEQFF; cdr3_nt: TGTGCCAGCAGCTCAGGGACCAGCGGCCGAAATGAGCAGTTCTTC
clone_size: .; j_call: TRBJ2-1; d_call: TRBD2; v_call: TRBV27; cdr3_aa: CASSRLADNEQFF; cdr3_nt: TGTGCCAGCAGCCGACTAGCGGACAATGAGCAGTTCTTC
clone_size: once; j_call: TRBJ1-1; d_call: .; v_call: TRBV18; cdr3_aa: CASSPRKTSMNTEAFF; cdr3_nt: TGTGCCAGCTCACCACGTAAGACATCCATGAACACTGAAGCTTTCTTT
clone_size: .; j_call: TRBJ2-5; d_call: TRBD2; v_call: TRBV11-3; cdr3_aa: CASSSGTSGRSQETQYF; cdr3_nt: TGTGCCAGCAGCTCCGGGACTAGCGGGAGGTCCCAAGAGACCCAGTACTTC
clone_size: .; j_call: TRBJ2-3; d_call: .; v_call: TRBV3-1/TRBV3-2; cdr3_aa: CASSQDWGNTDTQYF; cdr3_nt: TGTGCCAGCAGCCAAGACTGGGGGAACACAGATACGCAGTATTTT
clone_size: few; j_call: TRBJ2-2; d_call: .; v_call: TRBV6-5; cdr3_aa: CASSLNTGELFF; cdr3_nt: TGTGCCAGCAGCCTAAACACCGGGGAGCTGTTTTTT
clone_size: .; j_call: TRBJ1-5; d_call: .; v_call: TRBV5-6; cdr3_aa: CASSTLSDRRNQPQHF; cdr3_nt: TGTGCCAGCAGCACTCTATCCGACAGGCGAAATCAGCCCCAGCATTTT
clone_size: .; j_call: TRBJ2-1; d_call: .; v_call: TRBV18; cdr3_aa: CASSPESGRNEQFF; cdr3_nt: TGTGCCAGCTCACCAGAGTCCGGGCGGAATGAGCAGTTCTTC
clone_size: .; j_call: TRBJ1-5; d_call: .; v_call: TRBV24-1; cdr3_aa: CATSDVNQPQHF; cdr3_nt: TGTGCCACCAGTGATGTTAATCAGCCCCAGCATTTT
clone_size: .; j_call: TRBJ2-7; d_call: .; v_call: TRBV12-3/TRBV12-4; cdr3_aa: CASSSSYEQYF; cdr3_nt: TGTGCCAGCAGTTCCTCCTACGAGCAGTACTTC
clone_size: .; j_call: TRBJ2-7; d_call: TRBD2; v_call: TRBV4-1; cdr3_aa: CASSQIGLAGIHEQYF; cdr3_nt: TGCGCCAGCAGCCAAATAGGACTAGCGGGGATCCACGAGCAGTACTTC
clone_size: .; j_call: TRBJ1-1; d_call: TRBD1; v_call: TRBV5-5; cdr3_aa: CASIKSGTGVEAFF; cdr3_nt: TGTGCCAGCATCAAGTCGGGGACAGGGGTTGAAGCTTTCTTT
clone_size: .; j_call: TRBJ1-1; d_call: .; v_call: TRBV19; cdr3_aa: CASTAAEAFF; cdr3_nt: TGTGCCAGTACGGCCGCTGAAGCTTTCTTT
clone_size: once; j_call: TRBJ2-1; d_call: .; v_call: TRBV11-2; cdr3_aa: CASSLGGGNNEQFF; cdr3_nt: TGTGCCAGCAGCTTAGGGGGCGGTAACAATGAGCAGTTCTTC
clone_size: .; j_call: TRBJ2-7; d_call: .; v_call: TRBV30; cdr3_aa: CAWSPDSSYEQYF; cdr3_nt: TGTGCCTGGAGCCCGGACAGTTCCTACGAGCAGTACTTC
clone_size: .; j_call: TRBJ2-2; d_call: .; v_call: TRBV19; cdr3_aa: CASSIGGWGTGELFF; cdr3_nt: TGTGCCAGTAGTATCGGGGGTTGGGGCACCGGGGAGCTGTTTTTT
clone_size: .; j_call: TRBJ2-7; d_call: .; v_call: TRBV19; cdr3_aa: CASSWGPHSYEQYF; cdr3_nt: TGTGCCAGTTCTTGGGGTCCACACTCCTACGAGCAGTACTTC
clone_size: .; j_call: TRBJ2-5; d_call: TRBD2; v_call: TRBV19; cdr3_aa: CASNGGGETQYF; cdr3_nt: TGTGCCAGTAATGGGGGAGGGGAGACCCAGTACTTC
clone_size: once; j_call: TRBJ1-2; d_call: .; v_call: TRBV3-1/TRBV3-2; cdr3_aa: CASSQASGDGYTF; cdr3_nt: TGTGCCAGCAGCCAAGCTAGCGGGGACGGCTACACCTTC
clone_size: once; j_call: TRBJ2-5; d_call: .; v_call: TRBV7-8; cdr3_aa: CASSLEVSRVGRRETQYF; cdr3_nt: TGTGCCAGCAGCTTAGAGGTGTCCAGGGTAGGGCGCCGAGAGACCCAGTACTTC
clone_size: .; j_call: TRBJ1-6; d_call: .; v_call: TRBV4-2; cdr3_aa: CASRPNPEDGSPLHF; cdr3_nt: TGTGCCAGCAGGCCAAACCCGGAGGATGGTTCACCCCTCCACTTT
clone_size: .; j_call: TRBJ2-7; d_call: TRBD2; v_call: TRBV28; cdr3_aa: CASSWTSGEQYF; cdr3_nt: TGTGCCAGCAGCTGGACTAGCGGCGAGCAGTACTTC
clone_size: .; j_call: TRBJ1-2; d_call: .; v_call: TRBV14; cdr3_aa: CASSQGQFGGYTF; cdr3_nt: TGTGCCAGCAGCCAAGGCCAGTTCGGTGGCTACACCTTC
clone_size: .; j_call: TRBJ2-7; d_call: .; v_call: TRBV4-3; cdr3_aa: CASSQDRGYEQYF; cdr3_nt: TGCGCCAGCAGCCAAGACCGGGGATACGAGCAGTACTTC
clone_size: .; j_call: TRBJ1-4; d_call: .; v_call: TRBV27; cdr3_aa: CASSPRGTTNEKLFF; cdr3_nt: TGTGCCAGCAGTCCCAGGGGCACAACTAATGAAAAACTGTTTTTT
clone_size: .; j_call: TRBJ1-1; d_call: .; v_call: TRBV11-2; cdr3_aa: CASSLSQLNTEAFF; cdr3_nt: TGTGCCAGCAGCTTAAGTCAACTGAACACTGAAGCTTTCTTT
clone_size: .; j_call: TRBJ1-1; d_call: .; v_call: TRBV5-1; cdr3_aa: CASSLGEVNTEAFF; cdr3_nt: TGCGCCAGCAGCTTGGGTGAGGTGAACACTGAAGCTTTCTTT
clone_size: .; j_call: TRBJ2-1; d_call: TRBD2; v_call: TRBV6-5; cdr3_aa: CASRDGLGEKNEQFF; cdr3_nt: TGTGCCAGCAGAGATGGACTAGGGGAGAAGAATGAGCAGTTCTTC
clone_size: .; j_call: TRBJ1-2; d_call: TRBD1; v_call: TRBV30; cdr3_aa: CASINWDRAKTGYTF; cdr3_nt: TGTGCCAGCATAAACTGGGACAGAGCAAAGACGGGCTACACCTTC
clone_size: .; j_call: TRBJ2-7; d_call: .; v_call: TRBV5-1; cdr3_aa: CASSLGQDYEQYF; cdr3_nt: TGCGCCAGCAGCTTGGGACAGGACTACGAGCAGTACTTC
clone_size: .; j_call: TRBJ2-7; d_call: .; v_call: TRBV27; cdr3_aa: CASSLSTPEREQYF; cdr3_nt: TGTGCCAGCAGTCTCTCGACTCCGGAGAGGGAGCAGTACTTC
clone_size: .; j_call: TRBJ2-3; d_call: .; v_call: TRBV4-1; cdr3_aa: CASSPGLAISTDTQYF; cdr3_nt: TGCGCCAGCAGCCCGGGGCTAGCGATTAGCACAGATACGCAGTATTTT
clone_size: .; j_call: TRBJ2-5; d_call: .; v_call: TRBV4-1; cdr3_aa: CASSQDENQETQYF; cdr3_nt: TGCGCCAGCAGCCAAGATGAGAACCAAGAGACCCAGTACTTC
clone_size: few; j_call: TRBJ1-5; d_call: .; v_call: TRBV30; cdr3_aa: CAWSKGWPQPQHF; cdr3_nt: TGTGCCTGGAGTAAGGGATGGCCTCAGCCCCAGCATTTT
clone_size: few; j_call: TRBJ2-1; d_call: TRBD1; v_call: TRBV24-1; cdr3_aa: CATSDAISGTGNEQFF; cdr3_nt: TGTGCCACCAGTGATGCAATTTCCGGGACAGGGAATGAGCAGTTCTTC
clone_size: .; j_call: TRBJ2-1; d_call: .; v_call: TRBV18; cdr3_aa: CASSPPSLGLNEQFF; cdr3_nt: TGTGCCAGCTCACCACCGAGTCTGGGGCTCAATGAGCAGTTCTTC
clone_size: .; j_call: TRBJ2-7; d_call: .; v_call: TRBV27; cdr3_aa: CASTGVGTLSPYEQYF; cdr3_nt: TGTGCCAGCACCGGCGTGGGGACCCTATCCCCCTACGAGCAGTACTTC
clone_size: .; j_call: TRBJ1-1; d_call: .; v_call: TRBV19; cdr3_aa: CASSIGSGWTEAFF; cdr3_nt: TGTGCCAGTAGTATAGGATCGGGTTGGACTGAAGCTTTCTTT
clone_size: few; j_call: TRBJ2-1; d_call: TRBD2; v_call: TRBV7-6; cdr3_aa: CASSLEAGGRNEQFF; cdr3_nt: TGTGCCAGCAGCTTAGAGGCGGGGGGACGTAATGAGCAGTTCTTC
clone_size: .; j_call: TRBJ2-1; d_call: .; v_call: TRBV2; cdr3_aa: CASSIPGVLKVQFF; cdr3_nt: TGTGCCAGCAGTATTCCCGGAGTACTAAAGGTACAGTTCTTC
clone_size: .; j_call: TRBJ2-1; d_call: TRBD2; v_call: TRBV24-1; cdr3_aa: CATSEDGTSPYNEQFF; cdr3_nt: TGTGCCACCAGTGAGGACGGGACTAGCCCCTACAATGAGCAGTTCTTC
clone_size: .; j_call: TRBJ2-5; d_call: .; v_call: TRBV5-4; cdr3_aa: CASSLSVGGVQETQYF; cdr3_nt: TGTGCCAGCAGCCTATCGGTGGGGGGAGTTCAAGAGACCCAGTACTTC
clone_size: .; j_call: TRBJ1-6; d_call: .; v_call: TRBV7-2; cdr3_aa: CASTPVGRGGSPLHF; cdr3_nt: TGTGCCAGCACCCCCGTAGGCAGGGGTGGGTCACCCCTCCACTTT
clone_size: .; j_call: TRBJ2-2; d_call: TRBD1; v_call: TRBV27; cdr3_aa: CASSRSGTGVWGELFF; cdr3_nt: TGTGCCAGCAGTCGGAGCGGGACAGGGGTCTGGGGGGAGCTGTTTTTT
clone_size: few; j_call: TRBJ1-5; d_call: .; v_call: TRBV29-1; cdr3_aa: CSVGGLNQPQHF; cdr3_nt: TGCAGCGTTGGGGGGTTAAATCAGCCCCAGCATTTT
clone_size: once; j_call: TRBJ2-5; d_call: TRBD2; v_call: TRBV30; cdr3_aa: CAWSVGLAGNAETQYF; cdr3_nt: TGTGCCTGGAGTGTAGGCCTAGCGGGCAATGCGGAGACCCAGTACTTC
clone_size: .; j_call: TRBJ1-4; d_call: .; v_call: TRBV14; cdr3_aa: CASSQQTAFNEKLFF; cdr3_nt: TGTGCCAGCAGCCAACAGACAGCCTTTAATGAAAAACTGTTTTTT
clone_size: .; j_call: TRBJ2-1; d_call: .; v_call: TRBV7-3; cdr3_aa: CASSQRAGSFLNEQFF; cdr3_nt: TGTGCCAGCAGCCAGAGAGCGGGTTCGTTTCTTAATGAGCAGTTCTTC
clone_size: once; j_call: TRBJ2-7; d_call: .; v_call: TRBV11-2; cdr3_aa: CASRTGVGYEQYF; cdr3_nt: TGTGCCAGCAGGACGGGAGTCGGCTACGAGCAGTACTTC
clone_size: .; j_call: TRBJ2-2; d_call: TRBD2; v_call: TRBV5-4; cdr3_aa: CASSLLAGGPGGELFF; cdr3_nt: TGTGCCAGCAGCTTGCTAGCGGGGGGGCCCGGCGGGGAGCTGTTTTTT
clone_size: .; j_call: TRBJ2-7; d_call: TRBD2; v_call: TRBV10-3; cdr3_aa: CAISRSGTSGAYEQYF; cdr3_nt: TGTGCCATCAGTAGAAGCGGGACTAGCGGAGCCTACGAGCAGTACTTC
clone_size: .; j_call: TRBJ2-2; d_call: .; v_call: TRBV5-1; cdr3_aa: CASSLVGVTGELFF; cdr3_nt: TGCGCCAGCAGCTTGGTCGGAGTCACCGGGGAGCTGTTTTTT
clone_size: .; j_call: TRBJ1-4; d_call: .; v_call: TRBV6-5; cdr3_aa: CASSYSYGGKLFF; cdr3_nt: TGTGCCAGCAGTTACTCGTACGGCGGAAAACTGTTTTTT